These 3 T cell receptor beta chains were all obtained from the same sample, sequenced in a study of blood T cell repertoires in COVID-19. Sequenced by immunoSEQ multiplex PCR; TCRdb stores in-frame clones only, minus some. The sample records around 260,000 clones, 80% to 95% being singletons. The sequenced sample consisted of PBMCs or T cells enriched from blood (not recorded which). The origin of the receptors is a woman younger than 45 who had recovered from COVID-19.

The chain joins TRBV19 to TRBJ2-2; no definite D call. The V and J ends lost 0 bases and 5 bases respectively, with 7 bases between them. The CDR3 loop spans 14 amino acids. The germline gives CDR1 LNHDA, CDR2 SQIVND (reference sequence). The CDR3 coding sequence is TGTGCCAGTAGTATAGAACAGATTACCGGGGAGCTGTTTTTT. As protein: CASSIEQITGELFF.

This sequence joins TRBV7-6 and TRBJ1-5; 8 positions match TRBD1. The CDR3 is 13 amino acids. Germline V gene data show CDR1 as SGHVS and CDR2 as FNYEAQ. The trim removed 5 bases at V and 7 bases at J, leaving 4 bases unmatched. CDR3 in DNA: TGTGCCAGCAGCCGGGACAGGTCCCAGCCCCAGCATTTT. It translates to CASSRDRSQPQHF.

The genes are TRBV5-5 and TRBJ1-1; TRBD1 is a possible D gene (6 bases). The CDR3 extends over 13 amino acids. V lost 4 bases and J lost 4, with 11 bases in between. Germline CDR1 reads SGHKS; CDR2 reads YYEKEE (reference sequence). The CDR3 nucleotides read TGTGCCAGCAGCCTACAGGGTTCCACTGAAGCTTTCTTT. This encodes CASSLQGSTEAFF.